This T cell receptor (beta chain) was sequenced for a study of cytomegalovirus exposure and HLA in healthy donors. Study-level findings and limits: TCR beta chain V- and J-gene trimming was linked, in a later analysis, to a missense variant in DCLRE1C. Being productive about 87% or about 30% of the time was typical of most TCR beta V segments in an earlier analysis.

Primers: 60 Vbeta forward and 13 Jbeta reverse. Data came from immunoSEQ multiplex PCR; TCRdb stores just in-frame clones and leaves some out. The sample gives 190,000 or so clones, less than 85% of which show up once; 0.6% to 0.7% is in the top ten. Germline V lookup: CDR1 MGHRA, CDR2 YSYEKL. V lost 0 bases and J lost 8, with 13 bases in between. The CDR3 is made up of 14 amino acids. In the case of this clone: Its antigen is unknown.

The source of this sequence is a boy between 10 and 17 years old in good health and CMV-seronegative. Sequenced input: PBMCs. The chain employs TRBV4-1 and TRBJ1-2; TRBD1 is a possible D gene (5 bases). Here the CDR3 reads CASSQERGPTGYTF. CDR3 in DNA: TGCGCCAGCAGCCAAGAGCGGGGACCTACCGGCTACACCTTC.